This TCR beta chain was sequenced for a study of CD8 T cells in seronegative destructive rheumatoid arthritis (dated by TCRdb to the early 2020s). A note on the overall study: Most of the eight CND-RA patients were receiving biological drugs at sampling. Peripheral CD8+ TCRbeta repertoires of CCP-negative destructive rheumatoid arthritis (CND-RA) patients were compared with newly diagnosed seropositive RA, seronegative RA and healthy controls. The seropositive RA, seronegative RA and healthy control comparison cohorts were obtained from an earlier published TCRbeta dataset rather than being newly sequenced.

Genomic DNA from CD8+ cells was used for TCRbeta sequencing according to the manufacturer's instructions. A genomics technology centre in Finland ran the TCRbeta sequencing, which was done with the immunoSEQ assay. Turning to the authors' computational methods: Clonotype tables generated by the immunoSEQ preprocessing pipeline were converted into VDJtools format, and non-productive clonotypes were filtered out. Any sample with fewer than 10,000 reads was excluded, the remaining samples were subsampled to 10,000 reads, and most of the eight CND-RA samples made it through. Shannon-Wiener, Simpson and clonality indices were calculated with the VDJtools CalcDiversityStats function on data subsampled to 10,000 reads. To infer antigen specificity, non-singleton TCRbeta clonotypes were hard-matched against VDJdb, with no mismatches permitted. Clusters with potentially shared antigen targets were formed by grouping CDR3 sequences that differed by one amino acid (Hamming distance 1). After each group was resampled to six samples, one-sided Fisher's exact tests checked public clonotypes for group enrichment, with the whole procedure repeated ten times. In its TCRdb copy, this immuneACCESS table keeps in-frame sequences only and misses some clones. Where compared with another copy, unresolved V genes explain less than half of these, and the others have no known cause. V, J and clone size reflect that table, while D and trimming were determined from the DNA. This sample has fewer than 15,000 clones in its table, and roughly four fifths of those were observed once. The ten largest clones take up around 28% of the sample.

As encoded in the germline V gene, CDR1 is MNHEY while CDR2 is SVGAGI. The CDR3 spans 14 residues, from the cysteine through the phenylalanine. Here the CDR3 DNA is all that survives: 42 bases in frame from base 1. Compared with germline, V lacks 5 bases and J lacks 2 bases; bases without a gene match: 5. About this clone itself: There is no known antigen for this receptor. No base quality information exists; no much larger clone differs at one position.

A negative result on the clinical CCP2 antibody test was shown by CND-RA patients, and progression of joint destruction was observed despite active therapy. Every CND-RA patient showed typical joint destruction in the wrists and ankles and had failed conventional anti-rheumatic therapy. CND-RA patients were sampled after long disease histories, spanning decades in several cases, rather than at diagnosis. Approximately 50 millilitres of EDTA-anticoagulated peripheral blood were collected from each patient. Ficoll-Paque PLUS density gradient separation was used to isolate peripheral blood mononuclear cells. AutoMACS magnetic bead positive selection was used to isolate CD8+ cells from fresh or cryopreserved PBMCs, and purity was verified by flow cytometry. Genomic DNA was extracted using Nucleospin Tissue or Tissue XS kits and then quantified on a Qubit 2.0 fluorometer. The full study reports these points: Compared with controls and other RA subtypes, CND-RA repertoires contained more CMV-reactive and fewer influenza A-reactive CD8+ TCRbeta sequences. A distinct set of enriched public clonotypes appeared to be carried by CND-RA patients, and this finding was interpreted by the authors as support for a separate disease subset. The study acknowledged the small size of the CND-RA cohort as a limitation. After adjusting for age, CND-RA patients appeared to have less diverse, more clonal CD8+ TCRbeta repertoires than other RA subtypes. Because no diagnostic samples were available, the TCR repertoire differences may partly reflect poor disease control over the years rather than being present at onset. Across the approximately 100,000 clonotypes tested, no public clonotype enrichment was retained after Benjamini-Hochberg correction.

The rearranged segments are TRBV6-5 and TRBJ2-7, with 8 central nucleotides matching TRBD1. Sequenced sample: CD8+ T cells from blood. This TCR derives from a woman aged 30-50 years with seronegative destructive rheumatoid arthritis. In nucleotide form, the sequence is TGTGCCAGCAGTGTCGGACAGGGCGCCTACGAGCAGTACTTC. Its coded protein is CASSVGQGAYEQYF.